This T cell receptor beta chain was documented in a study of blood T cells in healthy people across ages. Looking at the study overall: Template switching retrieved approximately one barcoded beta molecule for each two T cells.

Notes on the study in general: Investigators viewed diversity estimates from one million T cells as underestimates, the study reported.

Germline values: CDR1 SGHAT, CDR2 FQDESV (reference sequence). The CDR3 spans 13 residues. Each individual donor underwent a draw of roughly 10 milliliters of peripheral blood. With a J-beta primer mix and a sample-barcoded 5' primer, a second PCR ran about 6 to 11 cycles. With 12 random nucleotides, a template-switch adaptor tagged each individual cDNA molecule. TCRdb called the 5' RACE reads again in MiXCR, with one record for every CDR3 protein. The sample shows roughly 800,000 distinct CDR3 sequences, 20% to 25% of them seen only once. This clonotype was counted between two and nine times. Its antigen is unknown. The junction shows a germline mismatch at one end, possibly a read error. This sample was also put to use in a study of T cells of mothers and their children.

The specimen was blood. The receptor's source is a boy aged 10-17 years in good health. The J gene is TRBJ2-7, the V gene TRBV11-1; possible D gene TRBD1, 5 bases. CDR3 protein: CASSFSDSYEQCF. The CDR3 DNA is TGTGCCAGCAGCTTTTCCGACAGCTACGAGCAGTGCTTC.